A selection of T cell receptor beta chains follows, all from one sample in a study of blood T cells in healthy people across ages. In TCRdb, the 5' RACE reads were re-called with MiXCR into one record per CDR3 protein. The sample yields 550,000 to 750,000 distinct CDR3 sequences, roughly 21% seen once. Material: blood. These receptor sequences come from a man between 65 and 85 years old in good health. CDR3s include the opening cysteine and the closing phenylalanine or tryptophan. Each record gives: V gene, J gene, clone size, D gene, CDR3 protein, CDR3 DNA. The D gene is left open where the match is weak. Not all rows give a size; the values are once, few, many and, for expanded clones, a class.

TRBV20-1,TRBJ1-4,-,TRBD1,CSAETGAGSEKLFF,TGCAGTGCAGAGACAGGGGCCGGTAGTGAAAAACTGTTTTTT
TRBV23-1,TRBJ2-1,-,TRBD1,CASSQPKSLRTGDQFSYNEQFF,TGCGCCAGCAGTCAACCTAAATCTTTGCGGACAGGAGACCAATTCTCCTACAATGAGCAGTTCTTC
TRBV14,TRBJ2-1,-,-,CASSQVLEQFF,TGTGCCAGCAGCCAAGTCCTTGAGCAGTTCTTC
TRBV5-4,TRBJ2-5,-,TRBD2,CASSPGGGRTETQYF,TGTGCCAGCAGCCCCGGAGGCGGGAGGACGGAGACCCAGTACTTC
TRBV2,TRBJ1-4,many,-,CASRKDRLNEKLFF,TGTGCCAGCAGGAAAGACAGATTAAATGAAAAACTGTTTTTT
TRBV6-5,TRBJ2-7,few,TRBD2,CASIQGTSGSYEQYF,TGTGCCAGCATTCAAGGGACTAGCGGGAGTTACGAGCAGTACTTC
TRBV7-9,TRBJ2-3,-,TRBD1,CASSLDRGGLDTQYF,TGTGCCAGCAGCTTAGACAGGGGCGGGTTGGATACGCAGTATTTT
TRBV20-1,TRBJ2-7,many,TRBD2,CSTGLAGGEQYF,TGCAGTACGGGACTAGCGGGAGGGGAGCAGTACTTC
TRBV20-1,TRBJ2-1,few,TRBD2,CSARRLAGTYNEQFF,TGCAGTGCCCGGAGACTAGCGGGAACCTACAATGAGCAGTTCTTC
TRBV10-2,TRBJ2-7,-,TRBD2,CASSRTSGQYEQYF,TGCGCCAGTTCCCGTACTAGCGGACAATACGAGCAGTACTTC
TRBV9,TRBJ2-1,few,-,CASSVADNYNEQFF,TGTGCCAGCAGCGTAGCGGACAACTACAATGAGCAGTTCTTC
TRBV20-1,TRBJ2-3,many,-,CSASLDTQYF,TGCAGTGCTAGCTTGGATACGCAGTATTTT
TRBV3-1,TRBJ2-1,many,-,CASSQVRNYNEQFF,TGTGCCAGTAGCCAAGTTCGGAACTACAATGAGCAGTTCTTC
TRBV19,TRBJ2-5,-,TRBD2,CASSMTSGREETQYF,TGTGCCAGTAGTATGACTAGCGGGAGGGAAGAGACCCAGTACTTC
TRBV20-1,TRBJ2-3,many,TRBD2,CSARPLASGTPDTQYF,TGCAGTGCTAGACCCCTGGCTAGCGGGACCCCAGATACGCAGTATTTT
TRBV7-2,TRBJ2-1,many,-,CASSLAQGLYNEQFF,TGTGCCAGCAGCTTAGCACAGGGTCTGTACAATGAGCAGTTCTTC